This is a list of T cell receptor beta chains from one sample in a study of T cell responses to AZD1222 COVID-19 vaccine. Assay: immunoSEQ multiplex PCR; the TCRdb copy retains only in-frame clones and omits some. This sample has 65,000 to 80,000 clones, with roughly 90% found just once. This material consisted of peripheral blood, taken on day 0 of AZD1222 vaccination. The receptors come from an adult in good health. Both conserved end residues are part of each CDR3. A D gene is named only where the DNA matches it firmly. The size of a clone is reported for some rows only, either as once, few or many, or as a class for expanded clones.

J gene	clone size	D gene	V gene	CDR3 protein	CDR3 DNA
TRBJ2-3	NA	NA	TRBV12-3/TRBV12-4	CASSLDVDTQYF	TGTGCCAGCAGTTTGGACGTCGATACGCAGTATTTT
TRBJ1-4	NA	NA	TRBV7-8	CASSFGVRDEKLFF	TGTGCCAGCAGCTTCGGTGTGAGGGATGAAAAACTGTTTTTT
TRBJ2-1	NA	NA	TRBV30	CAWSEGSLKQFF	TGTGCCTGGAGTGAGGGCAGTCTTAAGCAGTTCTTC
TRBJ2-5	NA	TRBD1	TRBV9	CASSVLGGVEETQYF	TGTGCCAGCAGCGTATTAGGGGGCGTGGAAGAGACCCAGTACTTC
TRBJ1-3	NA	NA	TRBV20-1	CSASRSGGTAAGNTIYF	TGCAGTGCTAGTAGGTCCGGGGGGACGGCCGCTGGAAACACCATATATTTT
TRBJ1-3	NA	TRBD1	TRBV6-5	CASSRQGLSGNTIYF	TGTGCCAGCAGTCGACAGGGACTCTCCGGAAACACCATATATTTT
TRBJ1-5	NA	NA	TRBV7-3	CASSPDGANNQPQHF	TGTGCCAGCAGCCCGGACGGGGCAAACAATCAGCCCCAGCATTTT
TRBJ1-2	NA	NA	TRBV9	CASSVAPAGGYTF	TGTGCCAGCAGCGTAGCCCCAGCGGGCGGCTACACCTTC
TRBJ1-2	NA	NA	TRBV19	CASSKRSTDYGYTF	TGTGCCAGTAGTAAACGGTCGACGGACTATGGCTACACCTTC
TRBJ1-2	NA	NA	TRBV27	CASSLVQGTSYTF	TGTGCCAGCAGTTTAGTACAGGGAACAAGCTACACCTTC
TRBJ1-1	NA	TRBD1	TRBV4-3	CASSHTGVAAFF	TGCGCCAGCAGCCACACAGGGGTGGCAGCTTTCTTT
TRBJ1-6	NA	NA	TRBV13	CASSFLDNSPLHF	TGTGCCAGCAGTTTTCTGGATAATTCACCCCTCCACTTT
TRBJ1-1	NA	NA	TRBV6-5	CASSRQANTEAFF	TGTGCCAGCTCCCGACAGGCGAACACTGAAGCTTTCTTT
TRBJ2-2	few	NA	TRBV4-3	CASSQEASTGELFF	TGCGCCAGCAGCCAAGAAGCTAGCACCGGGGAGCTGTTTTTT
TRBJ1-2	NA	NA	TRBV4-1	CASSQDLVGAGRGYTF	TGCGCCAGCAGCCAAGATCTGGTCGGGGCAGGTCGAGGCTACACCTTC
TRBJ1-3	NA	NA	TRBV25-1	CASSDRTAGNTIYF	TGTGCCAGCAGTGATAGGACAGCTGGAAACACCATATATTTT
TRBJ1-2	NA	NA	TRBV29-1	CSVEIVLVGALNGYTF	TGCAGCGTTGAAATTGTTTTGGTGGGGGCGCTGAATGGCTACACCTTC
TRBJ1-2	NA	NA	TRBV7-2	CASSEGGGVGVTGGYTF	TGTGCCAGCAGCGAAGGAGGGGGTGTCGGGGTTACTGGAGGCTACACCTTC
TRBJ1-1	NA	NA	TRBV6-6	CASSSQGNTEAFF	TGTGCCAGCAGTTCCCAGGGGAACACTGAAGCTTTCTTT
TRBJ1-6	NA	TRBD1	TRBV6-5	CASSYRTGSGSPLHF	TGTGCCAGCAGTTACCGGACAGGGAGTGGATCACCCCTCCACTTT
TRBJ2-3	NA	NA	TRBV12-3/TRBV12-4	CASSWLVTDTQYF	TGTGCCAGCAGTTGGTTAGTAACAGATACGCAGTATTTT
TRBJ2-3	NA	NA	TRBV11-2	CASSLASGDTQYF	TGTGCCAGCAGCTTAGCCTCTGGAGATACGCAGTATTTT
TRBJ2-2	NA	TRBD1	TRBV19	CASSTLTTGRNTGELFF	TGTGCCAGTAGTACCCTCACGACAGGGCGGAACACCGGGGAGCTGTTTTTT
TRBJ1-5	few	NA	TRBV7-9	CASSRYDTNQPQHF	TGTGCCAGCAGCCGATATGACACAAATCAGCCCCAGCATTTT
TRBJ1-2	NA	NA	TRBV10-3	CATGNGANYGYTF	TGTGCCACCGGGAATGGTGCTAACTATGGCTACACCTTC
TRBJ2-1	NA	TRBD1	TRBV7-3	CASSLRGTGPANEQFF	TGTGCCAGCAGCTTAAGGGGGACAGGGCCGGCCAATGAGCAGTTCTTC
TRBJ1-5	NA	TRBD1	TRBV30	CAWRGPGQGGQPQHF	TGTGCCTGGAGAGGTCCGGGACAGGGAGGCCAGCCCCAGCATTTT
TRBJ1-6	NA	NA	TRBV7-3	CASSPTGGPLNSPLHF	TGTGCCAGCAGCCCAACTGGGGGACCTCTCAATTCACCCCTCCACTTT
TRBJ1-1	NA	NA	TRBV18	CASSRQEMNTEAFF	TGTGCCAGCTCACGACAGGAAATGAACACTGAAGCTTTCTTT
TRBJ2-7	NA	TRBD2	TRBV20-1	CSASLAGGPHEQYF	TGCAGTGCTAGTCTTGCGGGGGGGCCCCACGAGCAGTACTTC
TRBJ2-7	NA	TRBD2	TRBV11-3	CASSLEAGEAYEQYF	TGTGCCAGCAGCTTAGAGGCGGGGGAGGCTTACGAGCAGTACTTC
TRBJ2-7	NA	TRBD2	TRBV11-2	CASSSSSGVEQYF	TGTGCCAGCAGCTCGTCTAGCGGGGTGGAGCAGTACTTC
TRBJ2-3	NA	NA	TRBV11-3	CASSLRTFTDTQYF	TGTGCCAGCAGCTTACGGACCTTTACAGATACGCAGTATTTT
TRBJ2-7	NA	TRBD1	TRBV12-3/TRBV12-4	CASSSGTVYEQYF	TGTGCCAGCAGTTCCGGGACAGTCTACGAGCAGTACTTC
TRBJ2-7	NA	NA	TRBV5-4	CASSFGTYEQYF	TGTGCCAGCAGCTTCGGGACCTACGAGCAGTACTTC
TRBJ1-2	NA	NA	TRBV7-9	CASSPRLDDGYTF	TGTGCCAGCAGCCCCCGTTTGGACGATGGCTACACCTTC
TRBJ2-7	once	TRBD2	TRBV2	CASSLGLAGAEQYF	TGTGCCAGCAGTCTTGGACTAGCGGGAGCCGAGCAGTACTTC
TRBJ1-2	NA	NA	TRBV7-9	CASSLGVHYGYTF	TGTGCCAGCAGCTTAGGGGTTCACTATGGCTACACCTTC
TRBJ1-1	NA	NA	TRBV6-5	CASRDTNTEAFF	TGTGCCAGCAGGGATACGAACACTGAAGCTTTCTTT
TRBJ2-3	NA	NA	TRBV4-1	CASSQVTGSTDTQYF	TGCGCCAGCAGCCAAGTTACGGGTAGCACAGATACGCAGTATTTT
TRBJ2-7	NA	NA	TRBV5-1	CASSADYTISYEQYF	TGCGCCAGCAGCGCCGACTATACTATCTCCTACGAGCAGTACTTC
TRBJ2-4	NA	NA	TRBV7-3	CASSLTRDTENIQYF	TGTGCCAGCAGCTTAACCCGGGACACTGAAAACATTCAGTACTTC
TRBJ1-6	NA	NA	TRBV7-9	CASSPEGYSPLHF	TGTGCCAGCAGCCCGGAAGGTTATTCACCCCTCCACTTT
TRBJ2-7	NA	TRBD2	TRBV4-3	CASRVGLADSYEQYF	TGCGCCAGCAGAGTCGGGCTAGCGGATTCCTACGAGCAGTACTTC
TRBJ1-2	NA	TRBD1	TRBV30	CAWSVQGDGYTF	TGTGCCTGGAGTGTACAGGGGGATGGCTACACCTTC
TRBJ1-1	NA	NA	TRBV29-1	CSVRPALGELDTEAFF	TGCAGCGTCCGACCTGCTTTAGGGGAGTTGGACACTGAAGCTTTCTTT
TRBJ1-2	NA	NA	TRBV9	CASSGGQLSYTF	TGTGCCAGCAGCGGGGGACAACTCAGCTACACCTTC
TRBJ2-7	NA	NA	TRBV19	CASSMGYGEQYF	TGTGCCAGTAGTATGGGGTATGGCGAGCAGTACTTC
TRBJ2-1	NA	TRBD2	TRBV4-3	CASAIGTSDNEQFF	TGCGCCAGCGCTATCGGGACTAGCGACAATGAGCAGTTCTTC
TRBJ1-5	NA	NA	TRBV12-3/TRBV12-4	CASSKTVQPQHF	TGTGCCAGCAGCAAGACAGTTCAGCCCCAGCATTTT
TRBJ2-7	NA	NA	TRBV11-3	CASSSQDYEQYF	TGTGCCAGCAGCTCACAGGACTACGAGCAGTACTTC
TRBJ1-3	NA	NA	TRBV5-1	CASSSGAQGNTIYF	TGCGCCAGCAGCTCTGGGGCCCAGGGAAACACCATATATTTT